One sample yielded the 32 T cell receptor beta chains listed below, sequenced in a study of T cell responses to AZD1222 COVID-19 vaccine. The assay was immunoSEQ multiplex PCR, and TCRdb's table has in-frame clones only and misses some. The table has roughly 93,000 clones, nearly 90% seen once. The source material was peripheral blood, sampled on day 0 of AZD1222 vaccination. The receptor source for this set is an adult in good health.

The chain uses TRBV29-1 and TRBJ2-7; D is tentatively TRBD1 or TRBD2 (6 bases each). The CDR3 contains 12 residues. Germline CDR1 reads SQVTM; CDR2 reads ANQGSEA. V was clipped by 3 bases and J by 7 bases, with 13 bases between them. In DNA form, the CDR3 reads TGCAGCGTTGACAGGGGAGGAGGGGAGCAGTACTTC. Amino acid sequence: CSVDRGGGEQYF.

This clone was detected once. J is TRBJ1-3 and V is TRBV6-5, with 9 bases lining up with TRBD1. The V gene end was trimmed by 8 bases and the J gene end by 7 bases; junction bases not matched to a gene: 6. The germline V gene has CDR1 MNHEY and CDR2 SVGAGI. The CDR3 covers 13 residues. The CDR3 DNA reads as TGTGCCAGCGGGAACAGGGGGCGGAACACCATATATTTT. Amino acids: CASGNRGRNTIYF.

The chain employs TRBV7-2 and TRBJ2-3; no firm D call. This CDR3 comprises 17 residues. Germline V gene lookup returns CDR1 SGHTA and CDR2 FQGNSA. V lost 1 base to trimming and J lost 5 bases, with 19 bases between them. CDR3 bases: TGTGCCAGCAGCTTAGTTTTCCGGACGGGCTCTGGAGATACGCAGTATTTT. Encoded protein: CASSLVFRTGSGDTQYF.

This clone appeared a few times. The chain joins TRBV7-3 to TRBJ1-1; D is unresolved. Trimming cost V 2 bases and J 4 bases, with 8 bases left between them. Germline lookup yields CDR1 SGHTA and CDR2 FQGTGA. The CDR3 has 13 amino acids. The CDR3 sequence: CASSLSATTEAFF. Here the CDR3 DNA reads TGTGCCAGCAGCTTATCCGCCACCACTGAAGCTTTCTTT.

This chain uses TRBV2 with TRBJ1-1; tentative D call: TRBD1 (6 bases). CDR1 is SNHLY, CDR2 FYNNEI, per germline. V lost 4 bases, J lost 3 bases, and 12 bases lay in between. The CDR3 has 14 amino acids. The CDR3 reads CASSVRGGDTEAFF. CDR3 bases: TGTGCCAGCAGTGTGCGAGGGGGGGACACTGAAGCTTTCTTT.

The chain is built from TRBV9 and TRBJ1-1; TRBD1 aligns across 8 bases. The CDR3 is made up of 13 amino acids. J gave up 4 bases and V 5 bases, and 4 bases lay outside the gene matches. In germline, CDR1 is SGDLS, CDR2 YYNGEE. The CDR3 protein is CASSTGGGTEAFF. In DNA, the CDR3 is TGTGCCAGCAGTACAGGGGGAGGCACTGAAGCTTTCTTT.

The chain is built from TRBV19 and TRBJ2-3, with 8 bases aligning to TRBD1. V lost 9 bases to trimming and J lost 0 bases; unmatched junction nucleotides: 17. The germline V gene has CDR1 LNHDA and CDR2 SQIVND (reference sequence). The CDR3 is made up of 18 amino acids. CDR3 region: CASTRGGQAKASTDTQYF. The CDR3 DNA reads TGTGCCAGCACCCGAGGGGGACAGGCAAAGGCTAGCACAGATACGCAGTATTTT.

CDR3 amino acids: CASTRSGVRYGYTF. The CDR3, as DNA: TGTGCCAGCACAAGGAGCGGGGTACGCTATGGCTACACCTTC. The chain couples TRBV3-1 (or the pseudogene TRBV3-2) to TRBJ1-2, with D uncertain. The germline V gene encodes CDR1 LGHDT and CDR2 YNNKEL (reference sequence). Deletions cut 7 bases from V and 4 bases from J, with 16 bases between. This CDR3 region has 14 residues.

This rearrangement joins TRBV2 to TRBJ1-2; 7 bases are a match to TRBD1. Germline-derived CDR1 and CDR2 are SNHLY and FYNNEI. The V segment lost 6 bases and the J segment 6 bases; nucleotides outside the gene matches: 22. The CDR3 has 18 residues. CDR3 DNA: TGTGCCAGCAGAGCAAAAACGGGGACAGTCACCCGAGAGGATGGCTACACCTTC. It codes for CASRAKTGTVTREDGYTF.

V is TRBV5-5 and J is TRBJ2-1, with TRBD2 matching over 10 bases. The CDR3 loop spans 16 amino acids. From germline, CDR1 is SGHKS and CDR2 YYEKEE (reference sequence). V was clipped by 0 bases and J by 3 bases; unmatched bases: 3. The CDR3 DNA follows: TGTGCCAGCAGCTTGGCGGCTAGCGGGGGCTACAATGAGCAGTTCTTC. This sequence encodes CASSLAASGGYNEQFF.

V usage is TRBV5-1 and J usage is TRBJ1-3; 7 positions agree with TRBD1. Germline CDR1 is SGHRS and CDR2 is YFSETQ. Losses at the gene ends were 2 bases for V and 2 bases for J; bases not matched to a gene: 4. The CDR3 has 15 residues. The DNA of the CDR3 is TGCGCCAGCAGCTTAGGGACAGCAACTGGAAACACCATATATTTT. Translation: CASSLGTATGNTIYF.

This clone turned up a few times. The V gene is TRBV5-6, the J gene TRBJ2-3; possibly TRBD1 for D (5 bases). Germline V CDR1 and CDR2: SGHDT, YYEEEE. The length of the CDR3 is 15 residues. The V end lost 1 base, the J end lost 8 bases, and 17 bases lay between the germline ends. The CDR3 region has the DNA TGTGCCAGCAGCTTGAACCCGGACACCCACGGTACGCAGTATTTT. This gives the protein CASSLNPDTHGTQYF.

This clone was seen more than once but under ten times. The chain recombines TRBV6-5 with TRBJ1-2, with D possibly being TRBD1 (6 bases). The CDR3 is 13 residues long. Trimming left V 2 bases short and J 4 bases short, with 8 bases between. Germline V gene sequence: CDR1 MNHEY, CDR2 SVGAGI. The DNA of the CDR3 is TGTGCCAGCAGTTACGGACAGATCTATGGCTACACCTTC. It translates to CASSYGQIYGYTF.

The J gene is TRBJ2-7, the V gene TRBV5-1, with unresolved D. This CDR3 has 14 amino acids. Looked up from germline, CDR1 is SGHRS and CDR2 is YFSETQ. V gave up 0 bases and J gave up 2 bases, with 9 bases separating them. CDR3 DNA: TGCGCCAGCAGCTTGGTATCGGGTCCCTACGAGCAGTACTTC. The encoded protein is CASSLVSGPYEQYF.

V and J are TRBV5-6 and TRBJ1-4; D may be TRBD1 (5 bases). The CDR3 is 15 residues long. CDR1 is SGHDT and CDR2 is YYEEEE in the germline V gene. V lost 2 bases and J 0 bases, leaving 8 bases between the germline ends. The CDR3 DNA reads TGTGCCAGCAGCTTTCAGGGAGCAACTAATGAAAAACTGTTTTTT. Translation gives CASSFQGATNEKLFF.

This clone showed up just a few times. The chain combines TRBV4-2 with TRBJ1-5; 7 positions agree with TRBD1. Trimming at V came to 1 base and at J to 4 bases, leaving 7 bases not matched to a gene. The CDR3 covers 16 residues. Germline assignment: CDR1 LGHNA and CDR2 YNFKEQ. CDR3 sequence reads: CASSQGSGGGNQPQHF. Here the CDR3 DNA reads TGTGCCAGCAGCCAAGGTTCAGGGGGGGGTAATCAGCCCCAGCATTTT.

This chain connects TRBV5-1 to TRBJ2-5; 7 bases map to TRBD1. CDR1 SGHRS and CDR2 YFSETQ come from the germline V gene. Trimming at V came to 4 bases and at J to 0 bases, leaving 6 bases not matched to a gene. This CDR3 comprises 15 residues. The CDR3 DNA follows: TGCGCCAGCAGCCCGACAGGGTGGGACCAAGAGACCCAGTACTTC. It is translated as CASSPTGWDQETQYF.

V is TRBV13 and J is TRBJ1-2, with D possibly matching TRBD1 (5 bases). The CDR3 loop spans 14 amino acids. Germline CDR1 is PRHDT and CDR2 is FYEKMQ (reference sequence). Trimming left V 2 bases short and J 8 bases short, with 15 bases between. CDR3 sequence reads: CASSLQGLGSGYTF. The CDR3, as DNA: TGTGCCAGCAGCTTACAGGGTTTGGGGTCCGGCTACACCTTC.

This rearrangement joins TRBV6-1 to TRBJ2-2, with TRBD2 matching 11 bases. J gave up 7 bases and V 2 bases, and 6 bases lay outside the gene matches. From germline, CDR1 is MNHNS and CDR2 SASEGT. The CDR3 contains 16 residues. The CDR3: CASSERLAGGGGELFF. In DNA form, the CDR3 reads TGTGCCAGCAGTGAAAGGCTAGCGGGGGGAGGCGGGGAGCTGTTTTTT.

The chain is built from TRBV5-1 and TRBJ1-3; TRBD1 is a possible D gene (6 bases). Trimming shortened V by 4 bases and J by 2 bases, and 7 bases separated the two germline ends. This CDR3 has 13 amino acids. The V gene's germline CDR1 is SGHRS and CDR2 YFSETQ. The CDR3 region has the DNA TGCGCCAGCAGCACAGGGACTGGAAACACCATATATTTT. Protein: CASSTGTGNTIYF.

The DNA for the CDR3 is TGTGCCAGCAGCCCCGGGACAACCCCTCAAAATCAGCCCCAGCATTTT. It yields the protein CASSPGTTPQNQPQHF. This chain joins TRBV4-2 and TRBJ1-5, with a tentative D call TRBD1 (6 bases). Trimming shortened V by 4 bases and J by 4 bases, and 17 bases separated the two germline ends. Germline V CDR1 and CDR2: LGHNA, YNFKEQ. There are 16 residues in the CDR3.

This chain joins TRBV18 and TRBJ1-2, with 7 positions matching TRBD1. The trim removed 3 bases at V and 4 bases at J, leaving 11 bases unmatched. This CDR3 region has 16 residues. CDR1 and CDR2 (germline): KGHSH, LQKENI. The CDR3 spells CASSPELGGAGYGYTF. CDR3 coding DNA: TGTGCCAGCTCACCGGAGTTAGGGGGCGCAGGCTATGGCTACACCTTC.

The V and J genes are TRBV2 and TRBJ2-2; 14 nucleotides agree with TRBD2. V dropped 8 bases and J dropped 4; count of bases not matched to a gene: 24. This CDR3 spans 22 amino acids. Germline V CDR1 and CDR2: SNHLY, FYNNEI. Here the CDR3 DNA reads TGTGCCAGCGTGTTCCCCTATAGTGGTGGGACTAGCGGGGGCCGGGGCACCGGGGAGCTGTTTTTT. Its translation: CASVFPYSGGTSGGRGTGELFF.

A word on this clone: The missing conserved phenylalanine or tryptophan at the end of this CDR3 makes a read error likely. The DNA is omitted, as the CDR3 cannot be located on it reliably, and the CDR3 follows TCRdb's listing. The genes are TRBV5-5 and TRBJ2-7. The V gene's germline CDR1 is SGHKS and CDR2 YYEKEE (reference sequence). With termini counted, the CDR3 has 14 amino acids. This CDR3 is CASSQKNIANPTFA.

This chain links TRBV5-1 with TRBJ2-2; TRBD1 agrees at 9 bases. The CDR3 is 15 amino acids. Per germline, CDR1 SGHRS and CDR2 YFSETQ. V gave up 2 bases and J gave up 6 bases; unmatched junction bases: 5. Here the CDR3 DNA reads TGCGCCAGCAGCTTTGGGACAGGGAGCGCCGGGGAGCTGTTTTTT. It encodes CASSFGTGSAGELFF.

V gene TRBV4-3 combines with J gene TRBJ1-2; D gene ambiguous. The CDR3 totals 15 residues. From germline, CDR1 is LGHNA and CDR2 YSLEER. The ends were cut back, 0 bases at V and 8 bases at J, with 16 bases in the middle. The CDR3 sequence is CASSQDLVVTGGYTF. In nucleotides, the CDR3 is TGCGCCAGCAGCCAAGATCTCGTAGTAACCGGCGGCTACACCTTC.

This rearrangement joins TRBV7-9 to TRBJ2-1, with D tentatively TRBD1 (6 bases). The germline V gene encodes CDR1 SEHNR and CDR2 FQNEAQ (reference sequence). The CDR3 extends over 14 amino acids. V lost 1 base and J 8 bases, leaving 12 bases between the germline ends. This CDR3 reads CASSLVQGNDEQFF. The CDR3 nucleotides are TGTGCCAGCAGCTTAGTGCAGGGGAACGATGAGCAGTTCTTC.

The chain employs TRBV4-2 and TRBJ1-1; D remains unclear. V was trimmed by 4 bases and J by 2 bases, leaving 5 bases between them. CDR3 size: 12 residues. Germline V gene data show CDR1 as LGHNA and CDR2 as YNFKEQ. For the CDR3, the DNA is TGTGCCAGCAGCCTCTTAAACACTGAAGCTTTCTTT. It codes for CASSLLNTEAFF.

The chain employs TRBV7-9 and TRBJ1-3, with D possibly being TRBD1 (6 bases). V dropped 10 bases and J dropped 2 bases, with 18 bases sitting between them. Germline V gives CDR1 SEHNR, CDR2 FQNEAQ (reference sequence). The CDR3 is made up of 15 amino acids. CDR3 sequence: CATATWEGAGNTIYF. In nucleotides, the CDR3 is TGTGCCACGGCAACTTGGGAGGGGGCTGGAAACACCATATATTTT. The variable domain in full, with the rest retrieved from reference TRBV7-9 and TRBJ1-3, is DTGVSQNPRHKITKRGQNVTFRCDPISEHNRLYWYRQTLGQGPEFLTYFQNEAQLEKSRLLSDRFSAERPKGSFSTLEIQRTEQGDSAMYLCATATWEGAGNTIYFGEGSWLTVV.

The rearrangement links TRBV6-6 to TRBJ2-7; 8 nucleotides match TRBD1. Germline CDR1 and CDR2: MNHNY and SVGAGI (reference sequence). Germline trimming cut 0 bases from V and 2 bases from J; bases unmatched to any gene: 3. The CDR3 has 15 residues. DNA for the CDR3: TGTGCCAGCAGTTACTCGACGGGACAGGCCTACGAGCAGTACTTC. This translates into CASSYSTGQAYEQYF.

This clone was picked up a small number of times. J is TRBJ1-1 and V is TRBV13; perhaps TRBD1 as D (5 bases). The germline V gene has CDR1 PRHDT and CDR2 FYEKMQ (reference sequence). This CDR3 contains 17 residues. Trimming took off 3 bases at V and 3 bases at J, with 20 bases between the two ends. The CDR3 DNA is TGTGCCAGCAGCTTGGCCTGGTTCGGGGGAGGCGACACTGAAGCTTTCTTT. It specifies CASSLAWFGGGDTEAFF.

The rearrangement joins TRBV19 to TRBJ2-1, with D possibly matching TRBD1 (6 bases). In germline, CDR1 is LNHDA, CDR2 SQIVND (reference sequence). V lost 4 bases and J 0 bases, leaving 10 bases between the germline ends. The CDR3 length is 15 residues. CDR3 nucleotides: TGTGCCAGTAGTAAGGACAGCCTCTCCTACAATGAGCAGTTCTTC. This gives the protein CASSKDSLSYNEQFF. Using reference TRBV19 and TRBJ2-1 for the parts outside the CDR3, the full variable domain is DGGITQSPKYLFRKEGQNVTLSCEQNLNHDAMYWYRQDPGQGLRLIYYSQIVNDFQKGDIAEGYSVSREKKESFPLTVTSAQKNPTAFYLCASSKDSLSYNEQFFGPGTRLTVL.